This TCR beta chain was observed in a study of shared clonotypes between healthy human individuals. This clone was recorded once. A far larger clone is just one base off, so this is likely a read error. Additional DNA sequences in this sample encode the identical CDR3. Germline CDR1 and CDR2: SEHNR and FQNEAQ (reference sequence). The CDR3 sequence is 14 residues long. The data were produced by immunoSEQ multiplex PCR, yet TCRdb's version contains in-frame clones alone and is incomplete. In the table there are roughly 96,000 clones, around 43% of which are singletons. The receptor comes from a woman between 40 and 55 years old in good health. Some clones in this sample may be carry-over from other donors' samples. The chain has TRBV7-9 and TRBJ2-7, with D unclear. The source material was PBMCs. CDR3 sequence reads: CASSLDAWSYEQYF. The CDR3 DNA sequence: TGTGCCAGCAGCTTAGACGCTTGGTCCTATGAGCAGTACTTC. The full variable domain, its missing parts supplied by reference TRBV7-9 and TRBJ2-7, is DTGVSQNPRHKITKRGQNVTFRCDPISEHNRLYWYRQTLGQGPEFLTYFQNEAQLEKSRLLSDRFSAERPKGSFSTLEIQRTEQGDSAMYLCASSLDAWSYEQYFGPGTRLTVT.